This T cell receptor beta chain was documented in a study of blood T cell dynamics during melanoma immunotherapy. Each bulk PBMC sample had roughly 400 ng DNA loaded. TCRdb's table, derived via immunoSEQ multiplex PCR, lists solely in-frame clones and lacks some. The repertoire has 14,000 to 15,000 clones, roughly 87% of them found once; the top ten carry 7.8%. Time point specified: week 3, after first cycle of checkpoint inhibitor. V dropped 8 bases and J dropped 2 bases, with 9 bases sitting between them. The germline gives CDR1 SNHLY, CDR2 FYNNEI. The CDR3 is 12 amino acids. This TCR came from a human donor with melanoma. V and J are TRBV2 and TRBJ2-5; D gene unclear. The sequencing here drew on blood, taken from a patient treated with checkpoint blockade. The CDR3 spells CASQLGQETQYF. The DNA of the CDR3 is TGTGCCAGCCAGTTGGGGCAAGAGACCCAGTACTTC.